Presented here are 30 T cell receptor beta chains from one specimen sequenced in a study of cytomegalovirus exposure and HLA in healthy donors. This PCR relied on a set of 60 Vbeta primers and 13 Jbeta primers. Assay used: immunoSEQ multiplex PCR; TCRdb lists only in-frame clones, some missing. The sample holds 75,000 to 80,000 clones; around three quarters are singletons and the top ten take 0.85% to 1.3%. Material: PBMCs. The receptors shown here come from a male donor in good health and CMV-seronegative.

This chain uses TRBV5-5 with TRBJ2-1; D ambiguous. Trimming removed 1 base from V and 4 bases from J, with 12 bases in between. The V gene's germline CDR1 is SGHKS and CDR2 YYEKEE (reference sequence). The CDR3 length is 15 residues. The CDR3 here is CASSLRQPRYNEQFF. CDR3 in DNA: TGTGCCAGCAGCTTGAGGCAGCCGCGGTACAATGAGCAGTTCTTC.

V and J are TRBV4-3 and TRBJ2-2, with 9 bases lining up with TRBD2. CDR3 size: 17 residues. Germline CDR1 is LGHNA and CDR2 is YSLEER. Trimming took 5 bases from V and 3 from J; bases not matched to a gene: 10. CDR3 in amino acids: CASSGGGGGAHTGELFF. The DNA for the CDR3 is TGCGCCAGCAGCGGAGGGGGCGGGGGGGCTCACACCGGGGAGCTGTTTTTT.

This clone was counted only a few times. This chain joins TRBV19 and TRBJ2-7, with TRBD2 identical over 7 bases. The CDR3 spans 15 residues. V was pared by 3 bases and J by 5 bases, with 10 bases of the junction left unmatched. Germline CDR1 LNHDA, CDR2 SQIVND (reference sequence). The CDR3: CASSMGREWDDEQYF. In DNA form, the CDR3 reads TGTGCCAGTAGTATGGGGCGGGAGTGGGACGACGAGCAGTACTTC. Complete variable domain (other parts from reference TRBV19 and TRBJ2-7): DGGITQSPKYLFRKEGQNVTLSCEQNLNHDAMYWYRQDPGQGLRLIYYSQIVNDFQKGDIAEGYSVSREKKESFPLTVTSAQKNPTAFYLCASSMGREWDDEQYFGPGTRLTVT.

The J gene is TRBJ2-5, the V gene TRBV5-1; TRBD1 matches 8 bases. The assigned J gene may be wrong: the sequence end matches TRBJ2-7 better. This CDR3 contains 13 residues. Germline V gives CDR1 SGHRS, CDR2 YFSETQ. Here the CDR3 DNA reads TGCGCCAGCAGCCGGACAGGGTCCTACGAGCAGTACTTC. Its translation: CASSRTGSYEQYF.

This chain joins TRBV11-3 and TRBJ2-5; TRBD2 aligns across 10 bases. The CDR3 covers 14 residues. The germline gives CDR1 SGHNT, CDR2 YENEEA. V was clipped by 4 bases and J by 5 bases; unmatched bases: 4. CDR3 bases: TGTGCCAGCAGCTCAGGACTAGCGGCGGAGACCCAGTACTTC. This codes for CASSSGLAAETQYF.

The rearrangement joins TRBV5-1 to TRBJ1-2; 9 bases fit TRBD1. Germline V gene data show CDR1 as SGHRS and CDR2 as YFSETQ. The CDR3 has 13 amino acids. V lost 2 bases and J lost 6; bases outside the gene matches: 2. The CDR3 protein is CASSFRQGDGYTF. The CDR3 bases are TGCGCCAGCAGCTTTCGACAGGGGGATGGCTACACCTTC.

The CDR3 DNA is TGTGCCAGCAGTCAAAGTCGGGATTATAATTCACCCCTCCACTTT. Translation: CASSQSRDYNSPLHF. The V and J genes are TRBV6-6 and TRBJ1-6; D uncertain. V lost 5 bases to trimming and J lost 4 bases, with 12 bases between them. The CDR3 spans 15 residues. Germline CDR1 is MNHNY and CDR2 is SVGAGI (reference sequence).

V gene TRBV7-2 combines with J gene TRBJ2-7, with 12 bases that match TRBD1. Germline CDR1 and CDR2: SGHTA and FQGNSA. This CDR3 comprises 15 residues. V gave up 5 bases and J gave up 5 bases; unmatched junction bases: 7. DNA for the CDR3: TGTGCCAGCAGCAAGGGACAGGGGGCGTTCCACGAGCAGTACTTC. Translating gives CASSKGQGAFHEQYF. Full variable domain (outside the CDR3, taken from reference TRBV7-2 and TRBJ2-7): GAGVSQSPSNKVTEKGKDVELRCDPISGHTALYWYRQSLGQGLEFLIYFQGNSAPDKSGLPSDRFSAERTGGSVSTLTIQRTQQEDSAVYLCASSKGQGAFHEQYFGPGTRLTVT.

This clone has just a few counts. The chain links TRBV12-2 to TRBJ2-3; the D segment call TRBD2 is taken from the table without a DNA check. TRBV12-2 is tagged as a pseudogene. The CDR3 length is 20 residues. The DNA for the CDR3 is TGTGCAAGTCGCTTAGAAGTTGATGGGACTAGCGGGACTTGCACAGATACGCAGTATTTT. This codes for CASRLEVDGTSGTCTDTQYF.

Only a few counts were recorded for this clone. This chain joins TRBV7-2 and TRBJ1-6; 11 bases align to TRBD1. V was pared by 5 bases and J by 9 bases, with 6 bases of the junction left unmatched. This CDR3 spans 15 amino acids. CDR1 is SGHTA, CDR2 FQGNSA, per germline. The CDR3 coding sequence is TGTGCCAGCAGCGACGGGACAGGGGGTCGTTCACCCCTCCACTTT. Its translation is CASSDGTGGRSPLHF.

The chain joins TRBV9 to TRBJ2-1; 9 bases are shared with TRBD2. The CDR3 spans 19 residues. Germline V gene sequence: CDR1 SGDLS, CDR2 YYNGEE. The junction had 17 bases not matched to a gene; V was cut back by 2 bases and J by 5 bases. The CDR3 bases are TGTGCCAGCAGCGTGGCGGGAGGGCCCAGGAGTGCCATCAACAATGAGCAGTTCTTC. Its translation: CASSVAGGPRSAINNEQFF.

The chain carries TRBV5-1 and TRBJ2-1, with 12 bases matching TRBD2. This CDR3 has 15 residues. The germline V gene encodes CDR1 SGHRS and CDR2 YFSETQ. V was pared by 6 bases and J by 4 bases, with 5 bases of the junction left unmatched. The CDR3 loop reads CASTSSGGAYNEQFF. CDR3 DNA sequence: TGCGCCAGCACCTCTAGCGGGGGGGCTTACAATGAGCAGTTCTTC.

The rearrangement uses TRBV30 and TRBJ2-5; D gene unclear. The CDR3 covers 12 residues. Trimming took off 6 bases at V and 5 bases at J, with 13 bases between the two ends. Germline V gene lookup returns CDR1 GTSNPN and CDR2 SVGIG (reference sequence). Here the CDR3 DNA reads TGTGCCTGCTCATTATCTCGGGAGACCCAGTACTTC. This codes for CACSLSRETQYF.

This clone appeared a single time. V gene TRBV9 combines with J gene TRBJ2-3; 10 bases line up with TRBD1. The V and J ends lost 4 bases and 2 bases, in that order; junction bases with no gene match: 13. The CDR3 loop spans 18 amino acids. CDR1 is SGDLS and CDR2 is YYNGEE in the germline V gene. Here the CDR3 reads CASSLPIRDRGTTDTQYF. The CDR3 DNA reads as TGTGCCAGCAGCCTACCAATACGGGACAGGGGCACCACAGATACGCAGTATTTT.

The V gene is TRBV5-6, the J gene TRBJ2-1, with a possible D match to TRBD2 (6 bases). The CDR3 consists of 13 residues. The germline V gene encodes CDR1 SGHDT and CDR2 YYEEEE. The ends were cut back, 2 bases at V and 9 bases at J, with 12 bases in the middle. The CDR3 nucleotides are TGTGCCAGCAGCTTAAGACTAGTCGGTGAGCAGTTCTTC. This encodes CASSLRLVGEQFF.

The V call is TRBV7-2, the J call TRBJ2-5; 8 bases are a match to TRBD2. With V trimmed by 1 base and J by 2 bases, 6 bases remained unmatched. Germline V gene sequence: CDR1 SGHTA, CDR2 FQGNSA. CDR3 length: 16 residues. Written as DNA, the CDR3 is TGTGCCAGCAGCTTAGACACGGCGGGGGGTCAAGAGACCCAGTACTTC. This gives the protein CASSLDTAGGQETQYF.

There are a few counts of this clone. The rearrangement links TRBV28 to TRBJ1-4, with D possibly being TRBD1 (5 bases). This CDR3 is 14 amino acids long. Germline values: CDR1 MDHEN, CDR2 SYDVKM. V was shortened by 4 bases and J by 2 bases, with 8 bases between the two germline ends. The CDR3 DNA is TGTGCCAGCAGTTATGGGGGGACTAATGAAAAACTGTTTTTT. This gives the protein CASSYGGTNEKLFF.

V is TRBV18 and J is TRBJ1-1; TRBD1 might be the D (6 bases). The length of the CDR3 is 14 residues. Between the trimmed V and J ends, which lost 2 bases and 4 bases, there was a span of 11 bases. CDR1 is KGHSH and CDR2 is LQKENI in the germline V gene. CDR3 residues: CASSPGGSGTEAFF. Written as DNA, the CDR3 is TGTGCCAGCTCACCAGGGGGCTCGGGCACTGAAGCTTTCTTT.

This sequence joins TRBV6-5 and TRBJ1-5; 7 nucleotides match TRBD1. Trimming cost V 10 bases and J 4 bases; bases outside gene matches: 7. This CDR3 is built from 13 residues. Per germline, CDR1 MNHEY and CDR2 SVGAGI. The CDR3 protein is CATRTGWNQPQHF. CDR3 nucleotide sequence: TGTGCCACCCGGACAGGATGGAATCAGCCCCAGCATTTT.

This clone was observed once. The gene calls are TRBV7-3 and TRBJ2-1, with D uncertain. The V end lost 5 bases, the J end lost 9 bases, and 8 bases lay between the germline ends. The germline CDR1 and CDR2 sequences are SGHTA and FQGTGA. This CDR3 has 11 residues. DNA for the CDR3: TGTGCCAGCAGCCCTGAGAGTGAGCAGTTCTTC. This codes for CASSPESEQFF.

The chain joins TRBV10-3 to TRBJ1-1, with D possibly being TRBD1 (5 bases). The V gene's germline CDR1 is ENHRY and CDR2 SYGVKD. This CDR3 region has 14 residues. The ends were cut back, 6 bases at V and 0 bases at J, with 11 bases in the middle. CDR3: CAISSTVMNTEAFF. DNA of the CDR3: TGTGCCATCAGCTCGACAGTGATGAACACTGAAGCTTTCTTT.

The rearrangement links TRBV29-1 to TRBJ2-3; maybe TRBD1 (6 bases). From germline, CDR1 is SQVTM and CDR2 ANQGSEA. The CDR3 runs 21 residues. Trimming stripped 3 bases from V and 2 bases from J, with 33 bases between. CDR3 nucleotide sequence: TGCAGCGTTGACGTACCTTCCTGGGACAAACAATCTTCCCCGTACACAGATACGCAGTATTTT. Amino acids: CSVDVPSWDKQSSPYTDTQYF.

This sequence joins TRBV5-8 and TRBJ2-7, with 7 nucleotides matching TRBD1. The J segment lost 7 bases and the V segment lost 4 bases, leaving 8 bases of the junction unmatched. Germline V CDR1 and CDR2: SGHTS, YDEGEE. This CDR3 has 13 residues. In DNA form, the CDR3 reads TGTGCCAGCAGCCGAACTCACAGGGGTGAGCAGTACTTC. It specifies CASSRTHRGEQYF.

The DNA for the CDR3 is TGCGCCAGCAGTGCCGACGAGAAGATAGCGGGTACGGTGGATACGCAGTATTTT. It encodes CASSADEKIAGTVDTQYF. The chain combines TRBV10-1 with TRBJ2-3; 7 bases are a match to TRBD2. This CDR3 is built from 18 residues. The J segment lost 6 bases and the V segment lost 4 bases, leaving 19 bases of the junction unmatched. Germline assignment: CDR1 WNHNN and CDR2 SYGVQD (reference sequence).

The V gene is TRBV11-1, the J gene TRBJ1-1, with TRBD1 matching 10 bases. There are 16 residues in the CDR3. Germline values: CDR1 SGHAT, CDR2 FQDESV (reference sequence). J was trimmed by 1 base and V by 5 bases; bases with no gene match: 7. CDR3 coding DNA: TGTGCCAGCAGCCTAGACAGGGGGCGGAAGAACACTGAAGCTTTCTTT. The encoded protein is CASSLDRGRKNTEAFF.

This chain joins TRBV6-1 and TRBJ2-1, with TRBD2 matching over 13 bases. V was clipped by 1 base and J by 0 bases; unmatched bases: 6. From germline, CDR1 is MNHNS and CDR2 SASEGT. This CDR3 comprises 19 residues. CDR3 sequence: CASSEGTSGSFNSYNEQFF. The CDR3 DNA sequence: TGTGCCAGCAGTGAAGGGACTAGCGGGAGCTTTAACTCCTACAATGAGCAGTTCTTC.

This clone showed up just a few times. The chain combines TRBV19 with TRBJ1-2; a possible D gene is TRBD1 (6 bases). The V gene's germline CDR1 is LNHDA and CDR2 SQIVND (reference sequence). CDR3 size: 13 residues. V was trimmed by 6 bases and J by 7 bases, leaving 15 bases between them. The CDR3: CASSPSTGFGYTF. CDR3 DNA sequence: TGTGCCAGTAGCCCGTCCACAGGGTTTGGCTACACCTTC.

This clone was counted between two and nine times. This chain connects TRBV5-4 to TRBJ1-1; D is uncertain. CDR3 length: 12 residues. The V end lost 1 base, the J end lost 4 bases, and 5 bases lay between the germline ends. Per germline, CDR1 SGHNT and CDR2 YYREEE (reference sequence). The CDR3 sequence is CASSLLGTEAFF. DNA for the CDR3: TGTGCCAGCAGCTTGCTAGGCACTGAAGCTTTCTTT.

This clone was seen a handful of times. The chain recombines TRBV29-1 with TRBJ2-3; 12 bases are shared with TRBD2. Germline-derived CDR1 and CDR2 are SQVTM and ANQGSEA. The CDR3 has 15 residues. V lost 2 bases to trimming and J lost 6 bases; unmatched junction nucleotides: 6. The CDR3, as DNA: TGCAGCGTTGAATCTAGCGGGGGGGCATCGGATACGCAGTATTTT. This gives the protein CSVESSGGASDTQYF.

The chain couples TRBV19 to TRBJ2-7, with TRBD2 as a possible D gene (5 bases). Germline V lookup: CDR1 LNHDA, CDR2 SQIVND (reference sequence). V dropped 3 bases and J dropped 2 bases, with 11 bases sitting between them. This CDR3 is 14 amino acids long. As DNA, the CDR3 is TGTGCCAGTAGTATCGGTCTAGCAGCCTACGAGCAGTACTTC. This encodes CASSIGLAAYEQYF.